This is a list of T cell receptor beta chains from one sample in a study of blood T cell repertoires in COVID-19. The repertoire was sequenced with immunoSEQ multiplex PCR; TCRdb's copy has only in-frame clones and lacks some. The table lists 250,000 to 350,000 clones, 70% to 90% of them singletons. The sample was peripheral blood. These receptors were taken from a woman aged 45-65 years with active or convalescent COVID-19. The CDR3 runs from the conserved cysteine through the conserved F or W. A D gene is named only where the DNA matches it firmly. Clone sizes are given selectively: once, few, many, or a class where the clone is expanded.

j_call d_call clone_size v_call cdr3_aa cdr3_nt
TRBJ2-5 NA NA TRBV6-2/TRBV6-3 CASSYSSPIVYF TGTGCCAGCAGTTACTCGAGCCCGATCGTGTACTTC
TRBJ2-1 NA NA TRBV11-1 CASSLIASLEEQFF TGTGCCAGCAGCTTAATTGCGAGTCTTGAGGAGCAGTTCTTC
TRBJ1-2 TRBD1 once TRBV19 CASSPPGQLYGYTF TGTGCCAGTAGTCCCCCGGGACAGCTCTATGGCTACACCTTC
TRBJ1-4 NA NA TRBV11-2 CASSSQGLDEKLFF TGTGCCAGCAGCTCCCAGGGCTTAGATGAAAAACTGTTTTTT
TRBJ2-1 TRBD1 NA TRBV7-7 CASSPGVGQGANEQFF TGTGCTAGCAGCCCCGGAGTGGGACAGGGGGCAAATGAGCAGTTCTTC
TRBJ2-7 NA NA TRBV28 CASSLRDYEQYF TGTGCCAGCAGTTTACGGGACTACGAGCAGTACTTC
TRBJ1-1 NA NA TRBV27 CASTPHRTRRTEAFF TGTGCCAGCACCCCACACAGGACCCGGCGCACTGAAGCTTTCTTT
TRBJ1-2 TRBD1 NA TRBV6-6 CASSRGTGPKGRPYGYTF TGTGCCAGCAGTCGCGGGACAGGGCCAAAAGGGCGGCCTTATGGCTACACCTTC
TRBJ2-5 NA few TRBV11-2 CASSRDREETQYF TGTGCCAGCAGCCGGGATCGGGAAGAGACCCAGTACTTC
TRBJ1-2 NA NA TRBV19 CASIGGTNYGYTF TGTGCCAGCATAGGAGGAACTAACTATGGCTACACCTTC
TRBJ1-1 TRBD1 NA TRBV5-1 CASSTDRANMNTEAFF TGCGCCAGCAGCACCGACAGGGCCAATATGAACACTGAAGCTTTCTTT
TRBJ1-1 NA once TRBV30 CAWSFSLGEAFF TGTGCCTGGAGTTTTAGCCTTGGTGAAGCTTTCTTT
TRBJ1-1 NA NA TRBV6-1 CASSEIQGGYTEAFF TGTGCCAGCAGTGAAATCCAGGGCGGATACACTGAAGCTTTCTTT
TRBJ2-7 TRBD2 NA TRBV11-2 CASSPRLAGGSYEQYF TGTGCCAGCAGCCCTCGACTAGCGGGAGGATCCTACGAGCAGTACTTC
TRBJ2-3 TRBD2 NA TRBV7-3 CASSLKLAGTDTQYF TGTGCCAGCAGCTTAAAACTAGCGGGTACAGATACGCAGTATTTT
TRBJ2-7 NA NA TRBV4-1 CASSQERAHEQYF TGCGCCAGCAGCCAAGAGAGGGCCCACGAGCAGTACTTC
TRBJ2-2 NA NA TRBV5-1 CASSTRGNPDTGELFF TGCGCCAGCAGCACCAGGGGAAATCCGGACACCGGGGAGCTGTTTTTT
TRBJ2-5 NA NA TRBV18 CASSPQISSEETQYF TGTGCCAGCTCACCACAGATCTCTAGCGAAGAGACCCAGTACTTC
TRBJ1-1 NA NA TRBV10-1 CASSEDEVMNTEAFF TGCGCCAGCAGTGAGGACGAGGTCATGAACACTGAAGCTTTCTTT
TRBJ2-7 NA NA TRBV28 CASSLSGTYEQYF TGTGCCAGCAGTTTATCAGGGACCTACGAGCAGTACTTC
TRBJ2-7 NA few TRBV14 CASSHDSYYEQYF TGTGCCAGCAGCCACGATAGCTACTACGAGCAGTACTTC
TRBJ2-7 NA NA TRBV6-4 CARAGLSYEQYF TGTGCCAGGGCTGGTTTAAGCTACGAGCAGTACTTC
TRBJ2-7 TRBD1 NA TRBV4-3 CASSQDRDSSYEQYF TGCGCCAGCAGCCAAGATCGGGACAGCTCCTACGAGCAGTACTTC
TRBJ2-2 TRBD1 NA TRBV5-4 CASSLDRVTTGELFF TGTGCCAGCAGCTTAGACAGGGTTACAACCGGGGAGCTGTTTTTT
TRBJ2-5 NA NA TRBV27 CASRPLTDIQETQYF TGTGCCAGCAGGCCACTCACAGATATCCAAGAGACCCAGTACTTC
TRBJ1-1 TRBD1 NA TRBV27 CASSPRDRGTEAFF TGTGCCAGCAGCCCACGGGACAGGGGGACTGAAGCTTTCTTT
TRBJ2-2 NA NA TRBV18 CASSPLATGELFF TGTGCCAGCTCACCACTAGCGACCGGGGAGCTGTTTTTT
TRBJ2-7 NA NA TRBV27 CASSLGGPSYEQYF TGTGCCAGCAGTTTGGGGGGACCCTCCTACGAGCAGTACTTC
TRBJ1-5 TRBD1 NA TRBV18 CATSGTGDQPQHF TGTGCGACCTCCGGGACAGGGGATCAGCCCCAGCATTTT
TRBJ2-2 TRBD2 once TRBV11-2 CASSLTSGITGELFF TGTGCCAGCAGCTTAACTAGCGGAATCACCGGGGAGCTGTTTTTT
TRBJ1-2 NA NA TRBV12-5 CASGANSIHGYTF TGTGCTAGTGGTGCCAACAGTATCCATGGCTACACCTTC
TRBJ1-1 NA NA TRBV19 CASSSPTVNTEAFF TGTGCCAGTAGTTCCCCGACAGTCAACACTGAAGCTTTCTTT
TRBJ1-2 TRBD1 NA TRBV10-3 CASSAQGESGYTF TGTGCCAGTTCGGCGCAGGGGGAGTCTGGCTACACCTTC
TRBJ2-7 TRBD2 NA TRBV7-8 CASSLWATSVLREQYF TGTGCCAGCAGCCTATGGGCGACTAGCGTCCTCCGGGAGCAGTACTTC
TRBJ2-1 NA NA TRBV6-2/TRBV6-3 CASSRETGTLGEQFF TGTGCCAGCAGTAGAGAAACCGGGACTCTGGGCGAGCAGTTCTTC
TRBJ2-2 NA NA TRBV4-1 CASSPPRGRTGDTGELFF TGCGCCAGCAGCCCTCCAAGGGGCAGGACGGGGGACACCGGGGAGCTGTTTTTT
TRBJ1-2 NA NA TRBV29-1 CSVGEEVYGYTF TGCAGCGTTGGGGAGGAGGTGTATGGCTACACCTTC
TRBJ1-3 NA NA TRBV5-8 CASSSRRGSGNTIYF TGTGCCAGCAGCTCTAGGCGGGGTTCCGGAAACACCATATATTTT
TRBJ2-6 NA NA TRBV4-3 CASSRDRSSGANVLTF TGCGCCAGCAGCCGAGACAGATCCTCTGGGGCCAACGTCCTGACTTTC
TRBJ2-3 TRBD2 NA TRBV6-5 CASRGLAIDTQYF TGTGCCAGCAGGGGACTAGCTATAGATACGCAGTATTTT
TRBJ1-4 NA NA TRBV5-1 CASSLGRVEKLFF TGCGCCAGCAGCTTGGGCAGGGTTGAAAAACTGTTTTTT
TRBJ2-1 NA NA TRBV7-9 CASSLLSRDEQFF TGTGCCAGCAGCTTATTGAGCCGCGATGAGCAGTTCTTC
TRBJ1-2 TRBD1 once TRBV27 CASSLPRTGGVGYGYTF TGTGCCAGCAGTTTACCCCGGACAGGGGGAGTTGGGTATGGCTACACCTTC
TRBJ2-7 NA NA TRBV4-1 CASSPLGGSYEQYF TGCGCCAGCAGCCCTTTGGGGGGTTCCTACGAGCAGTACTTC
TRBJ2-3 TRBD1 NA TRBV4-1 CASSRAGTGGGTDTQYF TGCGCCAGCAGCCGCGCGGGGACAGGGGGCGGAACAGATACGCAGTATTTT
TRBJ2-5 TRBD2 NA TRBV18 CASSPLASGAQETQYF TGTGCCAGCTCACCACTAGCGAGCGGGGCACAAGAGACCCAGTACTTC
TRBJ1-1 TRBD1 NA TRBV12-3/TRBV12-4 CASSQDRLRAFF TGTGCCAGCAGTCAGGACAGGCTAAGGGCTTTCTTT